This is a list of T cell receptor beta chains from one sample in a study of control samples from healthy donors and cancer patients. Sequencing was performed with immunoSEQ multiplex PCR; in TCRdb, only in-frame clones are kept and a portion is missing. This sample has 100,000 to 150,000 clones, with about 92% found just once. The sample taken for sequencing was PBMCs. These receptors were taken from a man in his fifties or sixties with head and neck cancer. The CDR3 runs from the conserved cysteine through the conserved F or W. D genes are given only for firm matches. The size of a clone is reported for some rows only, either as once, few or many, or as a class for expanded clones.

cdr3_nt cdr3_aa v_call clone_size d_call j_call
TGTGCCTGGAGTTGGGGGACAGAAAAGACCCAGTACTTC CAWSWGTEKTQYF TRBV30 few TRBD1 TRBJ2-5
TGTGCCAGCAGCCAAGACGGCAGACAACCCAGAGCTTTCTTT CASSQDGRQPRAFF TRBV3-1/TRBV3-2 NA NA TRBJ1-1
TGTGCCACCAGCAAGACCGGGACAGGGTTCCCTTATGGCTACACCTTC CATSKTGTGFPYGYTF TRBV15 NA TRBD1 TRBJ1-2
TGTGCCAGCAGCTTATCCTGGGTCTATGGCTACACCTTC CASSLSWVYGYTF TRBV7-9 few NA TRBJ1-2
TGTGCCATCAGTGAGTCGGGAGGGGGCGCCCGGGAGCAGTACTTC CAISESGGGAREQYF TRBV10-3 NA NA TRBJ2-7
TGTGCCACTAACCCGGGAGCTAGCACAGATACGCAGTATTTT CATNPGASTDTQYF TRBV19 NA NA TRBJ2-3
TGTGCCAGTAGTACCTCCCATACGGGACAGGGAGACAATGAGCAGTTCTTC CASSTSHTGQGDNEQFF TRBV19 NA TRBD1 TRBJ2-1
TGCGCCAGCAGCCCCCTCCGGGTCCGGGACAGGGGAATTCTCTCCTACAATGAGCAGTTCTTC CASSPLRVRDRGILSYNEQFF TRBV5-1 NA TRBD1 TRBJ2-1
TGTGCCTGGAATGGGCTAGCGGGGGGGCTTCGGTTCCAAGAGACCCAGTACTTC CAWNGLAGGLRFQETQYF TRBV30 once TRBD2 TRBJ2-5
TGTGCCAGCAGTCCTAGGACCGGGACACTTTACCGGGAGCTGTTTTTT CASSPRTGTLYRELFF TRBV2 NA NA TRBJ2-2
TGTGCCAGCAGTTATACGGGAGTGCCCTACGAGCAGTACTTC CASSYTGVPYEQYF TRBV6-5 NA NA TRBJ2-7
TGCGCCAGCAGCTCCCAAACAGGGTCCCGCGAGCAGTACTTC CASSSQTGSREQYF TRBV5-1 NA NA TRBJ2-7
TGCGCCAGCAGCCAAGATCGAGGAGACGAAAAACTGTTTTTT CASSQDRGDEKLFF TRBV4-3 NA NA TRBJ1-4
TGTGCCAGCAGCGTAGGGGGGGCGCCCTCTGGAAACACCATATATTTT CASSVGGAPSGNTIYF TRBV9 NA NA TRBJ1-3
TGTGCCAGCAGTTACTTCGGTAGGGGAAGCTATGGCTACACCTTC CASSYFGRGSYGYTF TRBV6-5 NA NA TRBJ1-2
TGTGCCAGCAGCGTAGCTGGGTTGGCGTACTTC CASSVAGLAYF TRBV5-6 NA NA TRBJ2-5
TGTGCCAGCAGCTTAGGAGGGGGCCACTACGAGCAGTACTTC CASSLGGGHYEQYF TRBV11-3 once TRBD1 TRBJ2-7
TGTGCCAGCAGCGTAGAGGAGGGGGACACCTCTGGCGGCACCATATATTTT CASSVEEGDTSGGTIYF TRBV9 once NA TRBJ1-3
TGTGCCAGCAGCTTAGACAGGGGGCCGTCCTACGAGCAGTACTTC CASSLDRGPSYEQYF TRBV7-2 NA TRBD1 TRBJ2-7
TGTGCCAGCAGGGTTAAGGACTATGGCTACACCTTC CASRVKDYGYTF TRBV12-3/TRBV12-4 NA NA TRBJ1-2
TGTGCTAGTGGTTTCTATGGGGCGGAGGGCGAGCAGTACTTC CASGFYGAEGEQYF TRBV12-5 NA NA TRBJ2-7
TGTGCCAGCAATGGGGACCAGAACACCGGGGAGCTGTTTTTT CASNGDQNTGELFF TRBV27 NA NA TRBJ2-2
TGTGCCAGCAGCTTAGCAAGGCGGGGAGCCTCCGAAGCTTTCTTT CASSLARRGASEAFF TRBV7-2 few NA TRBJ1-1
TGTGCCAGCAGCTTGTCCAGGTTTTCCTACGAGCAGTACTTC CASSLSRFSYEQYF TRBV5-4 NA NA TRBJ2-7
TGCAGTGCCGTAGGAGAGACCCAGTACTTC CSAVGETQYF TRBV20-1 NA NA TRBJ2-5
TGTGCCAGCAGCTCCCCCGGGACTAGTGTTAGGTGTACCTACGAGCAGTACTTC CASSSPGTSVRCTYEQYF TRBV21-1 NA NA TRBJ2-7
TGTGCCAGCTCCCACGACGGCTATGGCTACACCTTC CASSHDGYGYTF TRBV18 NA NA TRBJ1-2
TGTGCCAGCTCACCCGGGACTAGCGGGGATGAGCAGTTCTTC CASSPGTSGDEQFF TRBV18 NA TRBD2 TRBJ2-1
TGTGCCAGCAGCACGGGACTTACTCCCTACGAGCAGTACTTC CASSTGLTPYEQYF TRBV7-2 NA NA TRBJ2-7
TGTGCCAGCATTGGACTAGCGGGGGGCGAGGATACGCAGTATTTT CASIGLAGGEDTQYF TRBV27 NA TRBD2 TRBJ2-3
TGTGCCAGCAGAACGACAGGGAACACTGAAGCTTTCTTT CASRTTGNTEAFF TRBV12-3/TRBV12-4 NA NA TRBJ1-1
TGTGCCAGCAGCTTAGGTTCACAGAACACCGGGGAGCTGTTTTTT CASSLGSQNTGELFF TRBV7-2 NA NA TRBJ2-2
TGTGCCAGCAGCCCGGGACAGGGGTACTACGAGCAGTACTTC CASSPGQGYYEQYF TRBV5-4 few TRBD1 TRBJ2-7
TGTGCCAGCAGCGACCGAGCCGGGACAGGCCGGGAAAAACTGTTTTTT CASSDRAGTGREKLFF TRBV9 NA TRBD1 TRBJ1-4
TGCGCCAGCAGCCAAGAGTCCGTCCTGTTTTTT CASSQESVLFF TRBV4-1 NA NA TRBJ2-2
TGCGCCAGCAGTCAGGACAGGGGCGGTTGGGGCACCGGGGAGCTGTTTTTT CASSQDRGGWGTGELFF TRBV5-1 NA TRBD1 TRBJ2-2
TGTGCCAGCAGTCGACCGACCCTGATCTCTCGTTCAGAATACACTGAAGCTTTCTTT CASSRPTLISRSEYTEAFF TRBV6-6 NA NA TRBJ1-1
TGTGCCTGGAGTGTAGGTTGGGGACAGACACTCCCTAACTATGGCTACACCTTC CAWSVGWGQTLPNYGYTF TRBV30 NA TRBD1 TRBJ1-2
TGTGCCTGGAGTCAGGGACTTAATGAAAAACTGTTTTTT CAWSQGLNEKLFF TRBV30 NA NA TRBJ1-4
TGTGCCAGCAGTTTATCTGGAGGCTACACCTTC CASSLSGGYTF TRBV12-3/TRBV12-4 NA NA TRBJ1-2
TGTGCCAGCAGTTACTCGACTTCTGGGGGACTTGAGGATACGCAGTATTTT CASSYSTSGGLEDTQYF TRBV6-2/TRBV6-3 NA NA TRBJ2-3
TGTGCCACCAGCAGAGATCGGAGAGGAAAGGACGAGCAGTACTTC CATSRDRRGKDEQYF TRBV15 NA NA TRBJ2-7
TGTGCCATCAGAGTTGGACAGGGGATATTCAATGAGCAGTTCTTC CAIRVGQGIFNEQFF TRBV10-3 NA TRBD1 TRBJ2-1
TGTGCCAGCAGCGTAGGGGCGGGGGGTTACAATGAGCAGTTCTTC CASSVGAGGYNEQFF TRBV9 NA TRBD2 TRBJ2-1